This passage covers 3 T cell receptor beta chains from one sample sequenced in a study of prognosis after radiotherapy for stage I lung cancer. Researchers used two-round multiplex PCR to amplify TCR beta CDR3 starting from genomic DNA. Round-one PCR had primers specific to each TRBV and TRBJ gene. One entry per CDR3 protein results from TCRdb running MiXCR on the multiplex PCR reads. This table has approximately 22,000 distinct CDR3 sequences, about 40% appearing once. The sample in question was PBMCs, obtained before or after stereotactic body radiation therapy (not recorded which). These receptors originate from a donor aged 50 or older with non-small cell lung cancer.

This clonotype was recorded at least ten times. The V and J genes are TRBV27 and TRBJ2-2, with D tentatively TRBD1 (6 bases). The V and J ends lost 10 bases and 3 bases respectively, with 18 bases between them. Germline CDR1 reads MNHEY; CDR2 reads SMNVEV (reference sequence). The CDR3 contains 15 residues. CDR3 sequence (DNA): TGTGCCACCGCTAGAGGGGGATGGGACACCGGGGAGCTGTTTTTT. Translating gives CATARGGWDTGELFF.

This clonotype was detected once. At one end, the junction sequence differs from germline, possibly due to a read error. This rearrangement joins TRBV7-2 to TRBJ2-2, with D unresolved. Germline loops: CDR1 SGHTA, CDR2 FQGNSA. The CDR3 extends over 14 amino acids. The chain's CDR3 is CASSLGANTVELFF. The CDR3 coding sequence is TGTGCCAGCAGCTTAGGAGCTAACACCGTGGAGCTGTTTTTT. The entire variable domain, with the rest obtained from reference TRBV7-2 and TRBJ2-2, is as follows: GAGVSQSPSNKVTEKGKDVELRCDPISGHTALYWYRQSLGQGLEFLIYFQGNSAPDKSGLPSDRFSAERTGGSVSTLTIQRTQQEDSAVYLCASSLGANTVELFFGEGSRLTVL.

In this sample, this clonotype turned up many times. The genes are TRBV12-3 or TRBV12-4 and TRBJ2-3; D gene unclear. There are 11 residues in the CDR3. The V end lost 8 bases, the J end lost 4 bases, and 7 bases lay between the germline ends. CDR3 sequence: CASYLPDTQYF. CDR3 DNA: TGTGCCAGCTATCTCCCAGATACGCAGTATTTT.